The present T cell receptor (beta chain) was sequenced within a study of T cells expressing NK-cell markers. Per germline, CDR1 KGHDR and CDR2 SFDVKD. This CDR3 is 12 amino acids long. With the 5' RACE reads reprocessed, TCRdb shows one record per CDR3 protein and no DNA. This table lists about 460,000 distinct CDR3 sequences. The V call is TRBV24-1, the J call TRBJ2-3; TCRdb names TRBD1, which stays unverified in the absence of DNA. This receptor was obtained from a woman in her fifties or sixties in good health. What was sequenced was blood T cells: a sorted CD56 or NKG2C T cell subset, CD4+ or CD8+ T cells, or bulk PBMC T cells (not recorded which). The CDR3 region is CATSPGAATQYF.